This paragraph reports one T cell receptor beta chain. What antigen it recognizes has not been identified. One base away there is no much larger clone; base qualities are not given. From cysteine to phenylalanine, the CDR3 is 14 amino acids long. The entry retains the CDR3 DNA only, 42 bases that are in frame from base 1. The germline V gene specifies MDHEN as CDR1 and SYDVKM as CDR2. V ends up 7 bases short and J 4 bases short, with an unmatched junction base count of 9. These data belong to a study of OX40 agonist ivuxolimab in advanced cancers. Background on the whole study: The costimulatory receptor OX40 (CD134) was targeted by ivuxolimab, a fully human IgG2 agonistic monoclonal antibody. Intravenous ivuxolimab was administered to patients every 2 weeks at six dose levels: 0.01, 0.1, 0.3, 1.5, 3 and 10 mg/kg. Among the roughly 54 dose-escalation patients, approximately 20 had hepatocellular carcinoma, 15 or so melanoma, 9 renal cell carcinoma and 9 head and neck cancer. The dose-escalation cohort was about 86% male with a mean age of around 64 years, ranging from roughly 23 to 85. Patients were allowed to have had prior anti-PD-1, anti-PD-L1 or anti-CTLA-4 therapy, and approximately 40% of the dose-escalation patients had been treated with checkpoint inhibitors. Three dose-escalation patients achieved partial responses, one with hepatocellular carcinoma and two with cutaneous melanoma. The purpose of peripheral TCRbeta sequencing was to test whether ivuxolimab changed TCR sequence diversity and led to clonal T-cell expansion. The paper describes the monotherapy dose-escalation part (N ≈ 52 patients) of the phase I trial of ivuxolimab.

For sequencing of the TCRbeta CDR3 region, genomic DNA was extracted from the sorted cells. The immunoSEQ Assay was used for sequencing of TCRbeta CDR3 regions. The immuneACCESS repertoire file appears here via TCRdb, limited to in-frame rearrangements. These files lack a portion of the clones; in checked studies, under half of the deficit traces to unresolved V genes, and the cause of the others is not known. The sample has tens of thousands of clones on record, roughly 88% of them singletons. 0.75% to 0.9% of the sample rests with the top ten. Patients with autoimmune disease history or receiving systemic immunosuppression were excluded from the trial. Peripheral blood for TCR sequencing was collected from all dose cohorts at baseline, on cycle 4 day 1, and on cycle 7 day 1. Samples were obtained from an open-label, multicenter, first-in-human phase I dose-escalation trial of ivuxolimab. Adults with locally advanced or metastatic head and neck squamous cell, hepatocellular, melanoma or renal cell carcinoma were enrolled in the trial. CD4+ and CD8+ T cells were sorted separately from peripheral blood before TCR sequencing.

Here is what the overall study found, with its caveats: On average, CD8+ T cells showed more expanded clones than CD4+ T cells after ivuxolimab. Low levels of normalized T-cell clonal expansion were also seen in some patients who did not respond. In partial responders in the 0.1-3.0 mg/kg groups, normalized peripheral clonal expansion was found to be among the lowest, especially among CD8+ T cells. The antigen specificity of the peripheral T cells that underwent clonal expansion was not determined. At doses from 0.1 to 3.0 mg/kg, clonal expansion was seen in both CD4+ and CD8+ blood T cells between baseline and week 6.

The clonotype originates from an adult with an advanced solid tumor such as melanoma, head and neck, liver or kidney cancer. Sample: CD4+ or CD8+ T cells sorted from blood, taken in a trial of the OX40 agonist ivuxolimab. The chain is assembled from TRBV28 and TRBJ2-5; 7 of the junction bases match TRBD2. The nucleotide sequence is TGTGCCAGCATTGGGGGAGGGGTTGCAGAGACCCAGTACTTC. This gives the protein CASIGGGVAETQYF.